What follows are 15 T cell receptor beta chains derived from one specimen sequenced in a study of blood T cell repertoires in COVID-19. Produced via immunoSEQ multiplex PCR; TCRdb's table is partial and in-frame only. This table holds fewer than 250,000 clones, around 88% found once. Specimen: PBMCs or T cells enriched from blood (not recorded which). The source of these receptors is a woman aged 45-65 years who had recovered from COVID-19.

This clone was counted a single time. This chain links TRBV7-9 with TRBJ2-5; 8 bases line up with TRBD1. The CDR3 length is 15 residues. Looked up from germline, CDR1 is SEHNR and CDR2 is FQNEAQ (reference sequence). The trim removed 8 bases at V and 4 bases at J, leaving 12 bases unmatched. CDR3 nucleotides: TGTGCCAGCTCCCCACGGACAGGGCAGGCAGAGACCCAGTACTTC. Translation gives CASSPRTGQAETQYF. Variable domain in full (rest from reference TRBV7-9 and TRBJ2-5): DTGVSQNPRHKITKRGQNVTFRCDPISEHNRLYWYRQTLGQGPEFLTYFQNEAQLEKSRLLSDRFSAERPKGSFSTLEIQRTEQGDSAMYLCASSPRTGQAETQYFGPGTRLLVL.

The chain carries TRBV30 and TRBJ1-5; D uncertain. Germline values: CDR1 GTSNPN, CDR2 SVGIG (reference sequence). V dropped 2 bases and J dropped 0 bases, with 8 bases sitting between them. CDR3 length: 14 amino acids. CDR3: CAWSQYYSNQPQHF. The CDR3 coding sequence is TGTGCCTGGAGTCAGTACTATAGCAATCAGCCCCAGCATTTT.

V and J are TRBV12-5 and TRBJ2-3; 7 bases fit TRBD2. V was clipped by 6 bases and J by 0 bases; unmatched bases: 9. Germline V gene lookup returns CDR1 LGHNT and CDR2 FRNRAP. The CDR3 has 16 amino acids. This CDR3 reads CASGPKRGSSTDTQYF. In DNA, the CDR3 is TGTGCTAGTGGCCCGAAGCGGGGATCCAGCACAGATACGCAGTATTTT.

The chain couples TRBV30 to TRBJ2-7, with a tentative D call TRBD2 (7 bases). This CDR3 comprises 13 residues. Trimming removed 2 bases from V and 7 bases from J, with 15 bases in between. Germline-derived CDR1 and CDR2 are GTSNPN and SVGIG (reference sequence). The chain's CDR3 is CAWSRLEGGEQYF. CDR3 DNA: TGTGCCTGGAGTCGACTAGAGGGGGGGGAGCAGTACTTC. The full variable domain, with the rest looked up from reference TRBV30 and TRBJ2-7, is SQTIHQWPATLVQPVGSPLSLECTVEGTSNPNLYWYRQAAGRGLQLLFYSVGIGQISSEVPQNLSASRPQDRQFILSSKKLLLSDSGFYLCAWSRLEGGEQYFGPGTRLTVT.

The chain combines TRBV27 with TRBJ2-1, with 13 bases matching TRBD2. The junction had 4 bases not matched to a gene; V was cut back by 5 bases and J by 6 bases. Germline CDR1 is MNHEY and CDR2 is SMNVEV (reference sequence). The CDR3 runs 15 residues. In DNA form, the CDR3 reads TGTGCCAGCAGTCCCCGGACTAGCGGGGGCAATGAGCAGTTCTTC. Its protein product is CASSPRTSGGNEQFF.

The gene calls are TRBV5-1 and TRBJ1-4, with D perhaps TRBD1 (6 bases). CDR1 and CDR2 from the germline V gene are SGHRS and YFSETQ. The ends were cut back, 3 bases at V and 0 bases at J, with 9 bases in the middle. This CDR3 comprises 15 residues. Written as DNA, the CDR3 is TGCGCCAGCAGCTCTTACAGGGCAACTAATGAAAAACTGTTTTTT. It specifies CASSSYRATNEKLFF.

This clone was seen once. This chain links TRBV27 with TRBJ2-3; 11 bases match TRBD2. This CDR3 spans 16 amino acids. CDR1 and CDR2 (germline): MNHEY, SMNVEV (reference sequence). With V trimmed by 6 bases and J by 3 bases, 8 bases remained unmatched. The CDR3 region has the DNA TGTGCCAGCAGAAGACTAGCGGGACAATCAACAGATACGCAGTATTTT. Translated, it gives CASRRLAGQSTDTQYF.

The rearrangement joins TRBV6-2 or TRBV6-3 to TRBJ1-2; 7 nucleotides line up with TRBD1. This CDR3 comprises 13 residues. Germline lookup yields CDR1 MNHEY and CDR2 SVGEGT. V gave up 5 bases and J gave up 8 bases; unmatched junction bases: 8. CDR3 region: CASSPTGVDGYTF. In DNA form, the CDR3 reads TGTGCCAGCAGTCCCACAGGGGTAGACGGCTACACCTTC.

This chain links TRBV7-2 with TRBJ2-5; 9 bases align to TRBD2. V lost 1 base and J lost 5; bases outside the gene matches: 5. This CDR3 is built from 15 residues. The germline V gene has CDR1 SGHTA and CDR2 FQGNSA. Written as DNA, the CDR3 is TGTGCCAGCAGCTTAGGGGGCGGGAGGGCCGAGACCCAGTACTTC. Protein product: CASSLGGGRAETQYF. The complete variable domain, with remaining parts taken from reference TRBV7-2 and TRBJ2-5, reads GAGVSQSPSNKVTEKGKDVELRCDPISGHTALYWYRQSLGQGLEFLIYFQGNSAPDKSGLPSDRFSAERTGGSVSTLTIQRTQQEDSAVYLCASSLGGGRAETQYFGPGTRLLVL.

The CDR3 DNA is TGTGCCAGCAGTGGCGGGATTCGACGGGACACAGATACGCAGTATTTT. Translating gives CASSGGIRRDTDTQYF. V gene TRBV6-1 combines with J gene TRBJ2-3, with D perhaps TRBD2 (6 bases). CDR1 is MNHNS and CDR2 is SASEGT in the germline V gene. V shed 4 bases and J shed 2 bases, with 16 bases lying between them. The length of the CDR3 is 16 residues.

The genes are TRBV3-1 (or the pseudogene TRBV3-2) and TRBJ2-2, with 8 bases matching TRBD1. Germline CDR1 reads LGHDT; CDR2 reads YNNKEL (reference sequence). This CDR3 contains 15 residues. J lost 6 bases, V lost 4 bases, and 7 bases had no gene match. The CDR3 is CASSRGQGIAGELFF. The CDR3, as DNA: TGTGCCAGCAGCCGCGGACAGGGAATTGCCGGGGAGCTGTTTTTT.

The V gene is TRBV4-2, the J gene TRBJ1-6; weak D call: TRBD1 (5 bases). Deletions cut 0 bases from V and 6 bases from J, with 18 bases between. Germline lookup yields CDR1 LGHNA and CDR2 YNFKEQ. The CDR3 has 18 amino acids. This CDR3 is CASSQDGGGRILNSPLHF. For the CDR3, the DNA is TGTGCCAGCAGCCAAGATGGGGGGGGTCGCATTCTTAATTCACCCCTCCACTTT.

The chain has TRBV9 and TRBJ1-4; 9 nucleotides align to TRBD1. CDR1 and CDR2 (germline): SGDLS, YYNGEE. V was pared by 4 bases and J by 4 bases, with 2 bases of the junction left unmatched. This CDR3 is 14 amino acids long. CDR3 in amino acids: CASSRQGVNEKLFF. CDR3 nucleotides: TGTGCCAGCAGCCGACAGGGGGTTAATGAAAAACTGTTTTTT. Supplemented by reference TRBV9 and TRBJ1-4, the full variable domain reads DSGVTQTPKHLITATGQRVTLRCSPRSGDLSVYWYQQSLDQGLQFLIQYYNGEERAKGNILERFSAQQFPDLHSELNLSSLELGDSALYFCASSRQGVNEKLFFGSGTQLSVL.

This chain uses TRBV6-5 with TRBJ1-2; possible D gene TRBD1, 6 bases. In germline, CDR1 is MNHEY, CDR2 SVGAGI. The CDR3 loop spans 15 amino acids. V was pared by 10 bases and J by 2 bases, with 20 bases between. The CDR3 reads CATWDTRKLNYGYTF. Written as DNA, the CDR3 is TGTGCCACCTGGGACACGCGGAAACTAAACTATGGCTACACCTTC.

V usage is TRBV4-3 and J usage is TRBJ2-3, with D possibly TRBD2 on 6 matching bases. This CDR3 contains 14 residues. Germline V gene sequence: CDR1 LGHNA, CDR2 YSLEER. V lost 4 bases to trimming and J lost 0 bases, with 8 bases between them. The CDR3 is CASSLSGSTDTQYF. The CDR3 DNA follows: TGCGCCAGCAGCCTGAGCGGGAGCACAGATACGCAGTATTTT.